This paragraph reports one T cell receptor (beta chain). This specimen belongs to a study of cytomegalovirus exposure and HLA in healthy donors. Per the germline V gene, CDR1 is MDHEN and CDR2 is SYDVKM. Trimming removed 7 bases at V and 6 bases at J, with 18 bases between. The CDR3 consists of 14 residues. This PCR relied on a set of 60 Vbeta primers and 13 Jbeta primers. Here immunoSEQ multiplex PCR was the method, and the copy in TCRdb shows in-frame clones only, minus some. The sample has roughly 75,000 clones, roughly 88% seen once. The TCR originated in a man aged 70-80 years in good health and CMV-seropositive. The chain links TRBV28 to TRBJ2-5, with a tentative D call TRBD2 (5 bases). Sequencing was performed on PBMCs. For the CDR3, the DNA is TGTGCCAGCACCCCCCCCGGGGAGATAAAGACCCAGTACTTC. Translation gives CASTPPGEIKTQYF.